These T cell receptor beta chains were read from a single sample in a study of CD4 T cells in relation to SARS-CoV-2 and coronaviruses. Their antigens are not known. This table comes from immunoSEQ multiplex PCR, and its TCRdb copy is limited to in-frame clones, with some not included. Of about 47,000 clones listed, over 75% are singletons. Material: naive CD4+ T cells from PBMCs, cultured in vitro. The receptors here all came from an adult with COVID-19. CDR3s include the opening cysteine and the closing phenylalanine or tryptophan. The D gene is left open where the match is weak. A row's size may be missing; if present it is once, few, many or a size class.

TRBV5-4	TRBJ2-7	NA	NA	TGTGCCAGCGGCCCCCACGGCGCTAGCGTCCAATCTTACGAGCAGTACTTC	CASGPHGASVQSYEQYF
TRBV9	TRBJ1-2	TRBD1	NA	TGTGCCAGCAGCCCCGACAGGGAAGGGGACTATGGCTACACCTTC	CASSPDREGDYGYTF
TRBV15	TRBJ1-3	NA	few	TGTGCCACCAGCAGCGAACAGAGCTACTCTGGAAACACCATATATTTT	CATSSEQSYSGNTIYF
TRBV5-1	TRBJ1-3	TRBD1	NA	TGCGCCAGCAGCTTGGCGCCAGGGGGCTCTGGAAACACCATATATTTT	CASSLAPGGSGNTIYF
TRBV25-1	TRBJ1-6	TRBD1	NA	TGTGCCAGCAGTGCCTCCCTGGGACAGGGTTCGTTACCCCTCCACTTT	CASSASLGQGSLPLHF
TRBV28	TRBJ2-7	NA	few	TGTGCCAGCAGCACCACCCAGACCGCCGAGCAGTACTTC	CASSTTQTAEQYF
TRBV4-2	TRBJ2-2	TRBD2	few	TGTGCCAGCAGCCAAGGCCCTCTAGCGGGATGGAACACCGGGGAGCTGTTTTTT	CASSQGPLAGWNTGELFF
TRBV5-4	TRBJ2-7	NA	NA	TGTGCCAGCAGCTTAAAGGGCAACCCCCACGAGCAGTACTTC	CASSLKGNPHEQYF
TRBV4-3	TRBJ2-1	NA	once	TGCGCCAGCAGCCAAGATCCCCGGGGGAGTGGTCTAGCGAATGAGCAGTTCTTC	CASSQDPRGSGLANEQFF
TRBV7-9	TRBJ2-2	TRBD2	NA	TGTGCCAGCAGCATGACTAGCGGAAACACCGGGGAGCTGTTTTTT	CASSMTSGNTGELFF
TRBV5-1	TRBJ2-1	TRBD2	NA	TGCGCCAGCAACCCACTAGCGGGAGGGCCCCATGAGCAGTTCTTC	CASNPLAGGPHEQFF
TRBV9	TRBJ2-1	TRBD2	NA	TGTGCCAGCAGCGCTCCAACGCTAGCGGGGCCCTACAATGAGCAGTTCTTC	CASSAPTLAGPYNEQFF
TRBV5-3	TRBJ2-3	TRBD2	NA	TGTGCCAGAAGTTCTCGCGACGGACTAGCGCCCAAGCACGAATATACGCAGTATTTT	CARSSRDGLAPKHEYTQYF
TRBV27	TRBJ1-1	NA	NA	TGTGCCAGCAATCCAGGCCGGGGCACTGAAGCTTTCTTT	CASNPGRGTEAFF
TRBV5-4	TRBJ1-6	TRBD1	NA	TGTGCCAGCAGCGTACAGGGGGCTCGTAATTCACCCCTCCACTTT	CASSVQGARNSPLHF
TRBV10-3	TRBJ1-4	NA	once	TGTGCCATCAGTGAGTCCGGCAGGGGACGGGAAAAACTGTTTTTT	CAISESGRGREKLFF
TRBV5-6	TRBJ2-1	NA	once	TGTGCCAGCAGCCTCCCATGGCGGGATTACGGGCAGTTCTTC	CASSLPWRDYGQFF
TRBV6-5	TRBJ2-2	NA	NA	TGTGCCAGCAGTTACTCGACCGGTATGACCGGGGAGCTGTTTTTT	CASSYSTGMTGELFF